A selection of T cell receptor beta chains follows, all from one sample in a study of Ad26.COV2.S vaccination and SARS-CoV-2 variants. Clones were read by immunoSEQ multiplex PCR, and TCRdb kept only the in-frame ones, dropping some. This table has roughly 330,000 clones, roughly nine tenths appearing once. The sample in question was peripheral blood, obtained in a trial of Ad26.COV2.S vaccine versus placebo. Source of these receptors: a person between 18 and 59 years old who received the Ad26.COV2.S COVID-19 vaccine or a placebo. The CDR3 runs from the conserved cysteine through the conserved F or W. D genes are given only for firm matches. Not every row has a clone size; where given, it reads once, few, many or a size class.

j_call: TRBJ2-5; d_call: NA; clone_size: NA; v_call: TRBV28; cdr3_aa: CASSSNYPRASEEETQYF; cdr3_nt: TGTGCCAGCAGTTCTAACTACCCTCGGGCTAGCGAGGAAGAGACCCAGTACTTC
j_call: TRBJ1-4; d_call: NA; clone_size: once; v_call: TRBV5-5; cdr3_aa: CASSLGYNEKLFF; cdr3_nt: TGTGCCAGCAGCTTGGGCTATAATGAAAAACTGTTTTTT
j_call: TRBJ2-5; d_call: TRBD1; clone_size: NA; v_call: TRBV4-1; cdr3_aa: CASSQGSGQGKTQYF; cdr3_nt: TGCGCCAGCAGCCAAGGATCAGGACAGGGGAAGACCCAGTACTTC
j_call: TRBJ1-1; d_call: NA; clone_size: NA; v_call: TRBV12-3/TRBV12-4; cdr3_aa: CASSLYGEAFF; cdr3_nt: TGTGCCAGCAGTTTATACGGTGAAGCTTTCTTT
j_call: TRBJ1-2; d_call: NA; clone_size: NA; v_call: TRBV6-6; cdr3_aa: CASSPGTPDGYTF; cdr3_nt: TGTGCCAGCAGCCCCGGGACACCGGATGGCTACACCTTC
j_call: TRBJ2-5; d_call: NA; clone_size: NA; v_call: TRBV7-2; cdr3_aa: CASSRTVQETQYF; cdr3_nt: TGTGCCAGCAGCAGGACAGTGCAAGAGACCCAGTACTTC
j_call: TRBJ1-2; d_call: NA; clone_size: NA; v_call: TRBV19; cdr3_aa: CASSLTGTNYGYTF; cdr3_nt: TGTGCCAGTAGTTTAACAGGAACAAACTATGGCTACACCTTC
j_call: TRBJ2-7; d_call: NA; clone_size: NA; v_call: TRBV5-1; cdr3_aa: CASSLRYEQYF; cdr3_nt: TGCGCCAGCAGCTTACGCTACGAGCAGTACTTC
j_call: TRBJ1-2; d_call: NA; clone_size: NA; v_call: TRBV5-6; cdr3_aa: CASSLRIGALYGYTF; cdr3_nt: TGTGCCAGCAGCTTGAGGATAGGGGCTCTATATGGCTACACCTTC
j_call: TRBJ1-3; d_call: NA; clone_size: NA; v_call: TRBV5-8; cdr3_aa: CASTHPSDTIYF; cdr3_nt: TGTGCCAGCACCCACCCTAGTGACACCATATATTTT
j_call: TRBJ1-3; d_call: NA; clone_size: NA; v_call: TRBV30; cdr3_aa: CAYSSGNTIYF; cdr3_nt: TGTGCCTACTCCTCTGGAAACACCATATATTTT
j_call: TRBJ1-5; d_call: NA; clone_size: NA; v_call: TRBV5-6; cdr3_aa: CASSLGGKPQHF; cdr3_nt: TGTGCCAGCAGCTTAGGAGGCAAGCCCCAGCATTTT
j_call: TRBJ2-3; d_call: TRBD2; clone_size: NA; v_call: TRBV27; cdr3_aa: CASSLFPGEGGHTDTQYF; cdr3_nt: TGTGCCAGCAGTCTATTCCCTGGGGAGGGCGGACACACAGATACGCAGTATTTT
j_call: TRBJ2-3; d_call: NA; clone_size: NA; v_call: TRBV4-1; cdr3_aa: CASSQVMADTQYF; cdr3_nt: TGCGCCAGCAGCCAAGTCATGGCAGATACGCAGTATTTT
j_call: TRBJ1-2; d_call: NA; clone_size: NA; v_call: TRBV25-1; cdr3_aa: CASSFGTNYGYTF; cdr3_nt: TGTGCCAGCAGTTTCGGCACAAACTATGGCTACACCTTC
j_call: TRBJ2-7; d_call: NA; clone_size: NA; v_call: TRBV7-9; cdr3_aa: CASSSMGGQFYEQYF; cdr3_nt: TGTGCCAGCAGCTCCATGGGGGGACAGTTCTACGAGCAGTACTTC
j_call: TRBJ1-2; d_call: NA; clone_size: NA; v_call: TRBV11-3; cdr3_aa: CASSFGSGYHTF; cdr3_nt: TGTGCCAGCAGCTTTGGTTCAGGGTACCACACCTTC
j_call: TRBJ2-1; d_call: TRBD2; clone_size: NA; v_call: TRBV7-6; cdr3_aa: CASSPLGGSSGRAQEQFF; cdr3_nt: TGTGCCAGCAGCCCATTGGGGGGGAGTAGCGGGAGGGCCCAGGAGCAGTTCTTC
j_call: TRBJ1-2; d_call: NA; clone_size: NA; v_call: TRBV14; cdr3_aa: CASSQVAGNYGYTF; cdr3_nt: TGTGCCAGCAGCCAAGTCGCGGGGAACTATGGCTACACCTTC
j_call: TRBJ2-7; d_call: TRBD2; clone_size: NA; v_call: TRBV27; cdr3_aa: CASSLMTSGGSYEQYF; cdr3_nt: TGTGCCAGCAGTCTCATGACTAGCGGGGGCTCCTACGAGCAGTACTTC
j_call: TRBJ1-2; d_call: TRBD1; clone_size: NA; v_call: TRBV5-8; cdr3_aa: CASSLGGQGYGYTF; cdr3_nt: TGTGCCAGCAGCTTGGGGGGACAGGGGTATGGCTACACCTTC
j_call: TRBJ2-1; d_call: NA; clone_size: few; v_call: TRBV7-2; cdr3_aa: CASSLLPEIYNEQFF; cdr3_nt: TGTGCCAGCAGCCTCCTACCAGAAATCTACAATGAGCAGTTCTTC
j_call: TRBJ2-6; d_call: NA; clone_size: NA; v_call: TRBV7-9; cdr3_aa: CASSLGAGPGANVLTF; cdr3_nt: TGTGCCAGCAGCTTAGGCGCGGGACCCGGGGCCAACGTCCTGACTTTC
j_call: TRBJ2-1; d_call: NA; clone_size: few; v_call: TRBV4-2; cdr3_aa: CASSQPFEDNEQFF; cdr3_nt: TGTGCCAGCAGCCAGCCCTTCGAGGACAATGAGCAGTTCTTC